Below, 19 T cell receptor beta chains from the same sample are listed, as sequenced in a study of shared clonotypes between healthy human individuals. The repertoire was sequenced with immunoSEQ multiplex PCR; TCRdb's copy has only in-frame clones and lacks some. Among over a million clones listed, around three quarters were seen once. The sample comprised memory CD4+ T cells from PBMCs. Subset of the sample: CD45RA-negative fraction. These receptor sequences come from a man aged 18 to 29 in good health. Some clones in this sample may be carry-over from other donors' samples.

This clone was counted once. CDR3 amino acids: CASRDGPRVAAFF. The CDR3, as DNA: TGTGCCAGTCGAGATGGGCCCCGGGTAGCAGCTTTCTTT. The V call is TRBV6-1, the J call TRBJ1-1; D remains ambiguous. The CDR3 extends over 13 amino acids. Trimming cost V 9 bases and J 10 bases, with 21 bases left between them. CDR1 and CDR2 (germline): MNHNS, SASEGT.

This clone was detected only once. V usage is TRBV11-3 and J usage is TRBJ2-1; 8 positions match TRBD1. The V segment lost 3 bases and the J segment 9 bases; nucleotides outside the gene matches: 4. From germline, CDR1 is SGHNT and CDR2 YENEEA. This CDR3 is built from 13 residues. In DNA form, the CDR3 reads TGTGCCAGCAGCTTCCAGGGGGCCGGTGAGCAGTTCTTC. Protein product: CASSFQGAGEQFF.

This chain's CDR3 is CASRRTIPISGKTQYF. CDR3 nucleotide sequence: TGTGCCAGCAGAAGAACAATCCCGATTAGCGGGAAAACGCAGTATTTT. This chain connects TRBV2 to TRBJ2-3; 8 bases map to TRBD2. V lost 6 bases, J lost 9 bases, and 17 bases stayed unmatched. The CDR3 has 16 residues. Germline CDR1 is SNHLY and CDR2 is FYNNEI. Together with reference TRBV2 and TRBJ2-3, the CDR3 gives the full variable domain: EPEVTQTPSHQVTQMGQEVILRCVPISNHLYFYWYRQILGQKVEFLVSFYNNEISEKSEIFDDQFSVERPDGSNFTLKIRSTKLEDSAMYFCASRRTIPISGKTQYFGPGTRLTVL.

The rearrangement links TRBV10-2 to TRBJ2-3; TRBD2 agrees at 7 bases. V trimming: 8 bases; J trimming: 8 bases; junction bases outside the gene matches: 1. CDR1 is WSHSY, CDR2 SAAADI, per germline. CDR3 length: 10 residues. The CDR3 nucleotides read TGCGCCAGCTGGGGGGGTACGCAGTATTTT. The encoded protein is CASWGGTQYF.

This clone was seen a few times. V gene TRBV2 combines with J gene TRBJ1-4; D is possibly TRBD1 (6 bases). V was pared by 2 bases and J by 11 bases, with 12 bases between. The CDR3 loop spans 13 amino acids. Germline CDR1 SNHLY, CDR2 FYNNEI. CDR3 protein: CASSEIPGVKLFF. CDR3 in DNA: TGTGCCAGCAGTGAAATCCCAGGGGTGAAACTGTTTTTT.

The chain combines TRBV4-1 with TRBJ2-7; TRBD2 matches at 10 bases. The V segment lost 1 base and the J segment 2 bases; nucleotides outside the gene matches: 2. The CDR3 runs 15 residues. Germline CDR1 and CDR2: MGHRA and YSYEKL. The CDR3 sequence: CASSQGGTSAYEQYF. For the CDR3, the DNA is TGCGCCAGCAGCCAAGGGGGGACTAGCGCCTACGAGCAGTACTTC.

This chain links TRBV2 with TRBJ1-5, with 10 bases that match TRBD1. Losses at the gene ends were 2 bases for V and 4 bases for J; bases not matched to a gene: 2. Germline V gene data show CDR1 as SNHLY and CDR2 as FYNNEI. The CDR3 length is 15 residues. The CDR3 is CASSEMGQGNQPQHF. DNA for the CDR3: TGTGCCAGCAGTGAAATGGGACAGGGGAATCAGCCCCAGCATTTT.

The chain employs TRBV5-6 and TRBJ1-1, with TRBD1 identical over 8 bases. This CDR3 has 15 amino acids. Germline lookup yields CDR1 SGHDT and CDR2 YYEEEE. The trim removed 0 bases at V and 2 bases at J, leaving 3 bases unmatched. CDR3 residues: CASSLVGQGNTEAFF. The CDR3 DNA follows: TGTGCCAGCAGCTTGGTAGGACAGGGCAACACTGAAGCTTTCTTT.

The chain recombines TRBV30 with TRBJ1-1, with D perhaps matching TRBD1 (6 bases). Trimming pared 1 base from V and 3 bases from J, leaving 12 bases between. The CDR3 is 14 amino acids. Germline values: CDR1 GTSNPN, CDR2 SVGIG (reference sequence). The CDR3 DNA follows: TGTGCCTGGAGTGCAGGGGCGGACTACACTGAAGCTTTCTTT. Its protein is CAWSAGADYTEAFF.

V and J are TRBV14 and TRBJ1-2, with D hard to call. The CDR3 covers 14 residues. Germline CDR1 and CDR2: SGHDN and FVKESK. V shed 1 base and J shed 3 bases, with 9 bases lying between them. The CDR3 loop is CASSQGNGHYGYTF. In nucleotides, the CDR3 is TGTGCCAGCAGCCAAGGGAACGGGCACTATGGCTACACCTTC.

The gene calls are TRBV19 and TRBJ2-3; 10 nucleotides match TRBD2. The length of the CDR3 is 17 residues. The germline V gene has CDR1 LNHDA and CDR2 SQIVND (reference sequence). The V gene end was trimmed by 6 bases and the J gene end by 3 bases; junction bases not matched to a gene: 12. The CDR3 here is CASRSLGLAGVTDTQYF. In DNA, the CDR3 is TGTGCCAGTAGATCCCTAGGCCTAGCGGGAGTAACAGATACGCAGTATTTT.

The CDR3 reads CAITQRIDTEAFF. The CDR3 DNA reads as TGTGCCATCACCCAGAGGATAGACACTGAAGCTTTCTTT. V usage is TRBV2 and J usage is TRBJ1-1; D not certain. Germline V lookup: CDR1 SNHLY, CDR2 FYNNEI. The CDR3 covers 13 residues. Trimming removed 10 bases at V and 3 bases at J, with 15 bases between.

V and J are TRBV4-1 and TRBJ1-3; D is possibly TRBD1 (6 bases). The CDR3 runs to 20 residues. V lost 0 bases and J lost 0, with 21 bases in between. CDR1 MGHRA and CDR2 YSYEKL come from the germline V gene. The CDR3 loop reads CASSQDVGGTRYRSGNTIYF. CDR3 in DNA: TGCGCCAGCAGCCAAGATGTCGGGGGCACAAGGTACCGCTCTGGAAACACCATATATTTT.

A single count supports this clone. The V gene is TRBV5-1, the J gene TRBJ1-2; D gene unclear. With 8 bases removed from V and 4 bases from J, the gap between germline ends came to 21 bases. Germline CDR1 and CDR2: SGHRS and YFSETQ. This CDR3 is built from 15 residues. CDR3 sequence reads: CASRNPRRSTYGYTF. CDR3 nucleotides: TGCGCCAGTAGAAATCCTCGGCGCTCGACCTATGGCTACACCTTC.

V gene TRBV14 combines with J gene TRBJ1-1, with unresolved D. Deletions cut 4 bases from V and 4 bases from J, with 10 bases between. Germline V gives CDR1 SGHDN, CDR2 FVKESK. This CDR3 is 13 amino acids long. The CDR3 DNA follows: TGTGCCAGCAGCCTACCAATTTCCACTGAAGCTTTCTTT. As protein: CASSLPISTEAFF.

This clone came up many times. The V and J genes are TRBV27 and TRBJ2-2; a possible D gene is TRBD1 (5 bases). This CDR3 contains 15 residues. V was cut by 3 bases and J by 4 bases, with 12 bases left in between. CDR1 and CDR2 from the germline V gene are MNHEY and SMNVEV (reference sequence). The CDR3 loop reads CASSFGQGSTGELFF. The CDR3 DNA reads TGTGCCAGCAGTTTTGGGCAGGGAAGCACCGGGGAGCTGTTTTTT.

The chain employs TRBV11-2 and TRBJ2-3; a weak D match, TRBD2 (6 bases). Germline values: CDR1 SGHAT, CDR2 FQNNGV. Trimming cost V 3 bases and J 2 bases, with 12 bases left between them. CDR3 size: 15 residues. CDR3 nucleotide sequence: TGTGCCAGCAGCTTTCCGAGCGGGTTCACAGATACGCAGTATTTT. Amino acids: CASSFPSGFTDTQYF. Full variable domain (missing parts from reference TRBV11-2 and TRBJ2-3): EAGVAQSPRYKIIEKRQSVAFWCNPISGHATLYWYQQILGQGPKLLIQFQNNGVVDDSQLPKDRFSAERLKGVDSTLKIQPAKLEDSAVYLCASSFPSGFTDTQYFGPGTRLTVL.

This rearrangement joins TRBV15 to TRBJ2-1, with TRBD2 matching 9 bases. V lost 2 bases and J lost 9; bases outside the gene matches: 8. Germline CDR1 is LNHNV and CDR2 is YYDKDF (reference sequence). The CDR3 is 15 amino acids. The CDR3 DNA is TGTGCCACCAGCAGACCCGGGCTAGCGGGAATTGAGCAGTTCTTC. Its translation: CATSRPGLAGIEQFF.

J is TRBJ1-2 and V is TRBV2; TRBD1 agrees at 9 bases. The V gene end was trimmed by 5 bases and the J gene end by 7 bases; junction bases not matched to a gene: 8. Germline loops: CDR1 SNHLY, CDR2 FYNNEI. The CDR3 has 14 residues. The CDR3 sequence: CASSLSQGASGYTF. The DNA of the CDR3 is TGTGCCAGCAGTCTATCACAGGGGGCGTCTGGCTACACCTTC.